This T cell receptor beta chain was captured by sequencing in a study of cytomegalovirus exposure and HLA in healthy donors. Points on this clone: Its specificity is not known.

Whole-study results and caveats: Researchers reported in a later analysis that a missense DCLRE1C variant was tied to TCR beta V- and J-gene trimming.

The PCR was carried out with 60 Vbeta primers and 13 Jbeta primers. The protocol was immunoSEQ multiplex PCR, while the TCRdb copy is restricted to in-frame clones and leaves out a portion. The repertoire includes about 98,000 clones, approximately 72% of them detected once, and approximately 11% sits in the top ten. V was trimmed by 0 bases and J by 0 bases, leaving 13 bases between them. This CDR3 comprises 18 residues. Per the germline V gene, CDR1 is SGHRS and CDR2 is YFSETQ. The chain recombines TRBV5-1 with TRBJ2-6; D is possibly TRBD1 (6 bases). The sequence came from a man aged 18 to 29 in good health and CMV-seropositive. The material sequenced was PBMCs. The CDR3 sequence: CASSLGTGSLSGANVLTF. The CDR3 nucleotides read TGCGCCAGCAGCTTGGGTACAGGGTCGCTCTCTGGGGCCAACGTCCTGACTTTC.